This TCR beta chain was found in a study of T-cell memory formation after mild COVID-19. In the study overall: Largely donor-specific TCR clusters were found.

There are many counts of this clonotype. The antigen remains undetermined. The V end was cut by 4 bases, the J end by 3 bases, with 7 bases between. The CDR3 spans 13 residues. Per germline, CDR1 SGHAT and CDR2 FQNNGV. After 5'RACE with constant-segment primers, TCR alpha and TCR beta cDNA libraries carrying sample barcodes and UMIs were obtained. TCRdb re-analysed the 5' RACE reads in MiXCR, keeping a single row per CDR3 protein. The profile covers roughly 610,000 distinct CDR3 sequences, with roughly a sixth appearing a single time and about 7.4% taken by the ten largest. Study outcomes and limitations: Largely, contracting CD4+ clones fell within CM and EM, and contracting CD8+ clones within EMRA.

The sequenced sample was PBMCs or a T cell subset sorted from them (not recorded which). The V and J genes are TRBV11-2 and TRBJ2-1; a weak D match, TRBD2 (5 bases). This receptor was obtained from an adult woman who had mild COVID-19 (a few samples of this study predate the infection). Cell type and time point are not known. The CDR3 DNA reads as TGTGCCAGCAGCTCCGGACTCTACAATGAGCAGTTCTTC. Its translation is CASSSGLYNEQFF.